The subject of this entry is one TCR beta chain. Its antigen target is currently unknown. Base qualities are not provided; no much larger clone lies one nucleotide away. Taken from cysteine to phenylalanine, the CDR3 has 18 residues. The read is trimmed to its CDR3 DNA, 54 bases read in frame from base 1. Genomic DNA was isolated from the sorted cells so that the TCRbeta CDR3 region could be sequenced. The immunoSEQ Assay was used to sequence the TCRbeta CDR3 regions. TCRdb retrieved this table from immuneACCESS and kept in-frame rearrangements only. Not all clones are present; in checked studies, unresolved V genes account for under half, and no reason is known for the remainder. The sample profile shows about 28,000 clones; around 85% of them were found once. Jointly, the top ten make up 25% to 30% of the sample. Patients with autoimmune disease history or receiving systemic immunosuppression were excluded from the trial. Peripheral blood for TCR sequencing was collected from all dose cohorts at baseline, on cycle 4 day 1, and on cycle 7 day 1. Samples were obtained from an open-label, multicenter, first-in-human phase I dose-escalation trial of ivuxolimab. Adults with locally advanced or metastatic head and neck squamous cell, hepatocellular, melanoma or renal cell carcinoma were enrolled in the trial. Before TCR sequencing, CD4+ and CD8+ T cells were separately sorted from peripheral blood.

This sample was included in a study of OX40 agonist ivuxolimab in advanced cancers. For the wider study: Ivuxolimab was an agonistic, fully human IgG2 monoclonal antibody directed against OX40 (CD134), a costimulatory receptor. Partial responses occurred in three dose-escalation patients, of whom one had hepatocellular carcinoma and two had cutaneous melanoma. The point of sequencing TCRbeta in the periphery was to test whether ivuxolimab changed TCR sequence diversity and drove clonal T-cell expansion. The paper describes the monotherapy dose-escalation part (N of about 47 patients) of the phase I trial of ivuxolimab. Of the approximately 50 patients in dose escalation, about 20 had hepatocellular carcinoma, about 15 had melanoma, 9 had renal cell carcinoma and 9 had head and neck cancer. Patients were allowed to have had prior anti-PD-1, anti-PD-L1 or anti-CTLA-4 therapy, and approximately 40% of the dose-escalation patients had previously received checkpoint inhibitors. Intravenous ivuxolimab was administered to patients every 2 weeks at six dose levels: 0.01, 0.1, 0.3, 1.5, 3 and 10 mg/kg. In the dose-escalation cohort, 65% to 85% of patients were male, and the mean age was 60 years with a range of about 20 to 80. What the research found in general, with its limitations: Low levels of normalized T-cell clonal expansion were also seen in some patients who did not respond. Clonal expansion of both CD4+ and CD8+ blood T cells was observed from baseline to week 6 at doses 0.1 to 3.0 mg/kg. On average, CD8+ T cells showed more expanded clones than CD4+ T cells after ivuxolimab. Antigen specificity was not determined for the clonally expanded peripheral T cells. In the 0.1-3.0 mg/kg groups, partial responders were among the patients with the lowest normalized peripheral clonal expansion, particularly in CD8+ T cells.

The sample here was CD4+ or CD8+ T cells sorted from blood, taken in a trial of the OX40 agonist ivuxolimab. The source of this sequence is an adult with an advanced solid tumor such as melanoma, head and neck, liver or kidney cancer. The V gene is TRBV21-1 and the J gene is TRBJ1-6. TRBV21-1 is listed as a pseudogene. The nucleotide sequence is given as TGTGCCAGCAGCAATGAGCCGGTTCTGGACCGATTTAATTCACCCCTCCACTTT. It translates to CASSNEPVLDRFNSPLHF.